This TCR beta chain derives from a study of OX40 agonist ivuxolimab in advanced cancers. Study-level background: Patients took ivuxolimab, an agonistic anti-OX40 (CD134) antibody.

This clone showed up just once. Cycle 7 day 1, cycle 4 day 1, and baseline were the timepoints at which blood was sampled. Method: immunoSEQ multiplex PCR; TCRdb's copy keeps in-frame clones and lacks some. The sample consists of under 65,000 clones, around 90% of them appearing once. V lost 0 bases and J lost 8, with 10 bases in between. Germline V gene sequence: CDR1 MGHDK, CDR2 SYGVNS. This CDR3 is built from 14 residues. The source material was CD4+ or CD8+ T cells sorted from blood, sampled in a trial of the OX40 agonist ivuxolimab. The clonotype was recovered from an adult with an advanced solid tumor such as melanoma, head and neck, liver or kidney cancer. The rearrangement joins TRBV25-1 to TRBJ1-4; D is unclear. CDR3 bases: TGTGCCAGCAGTGAATATACCGCGGGGGAAAAACTGTTTTTT. Translated, it gives CASSEYTAGEKLFF.